The T cell receptor beta chain described here comes from a study of control samples from healthy donors and cancer patients. CDR3 length: 16 residues. CDR1 LNHDA and CDR2 SQIVND come from the germline V gene (reference sequence). V lost 4 bases to trimming and J lost 1 base, with 11 bases between them. Sequencing was performed with immunoSEQ multiplex PCR; in TCRdb, only in-frame clones are kept and a portion is missing. The sample shows about 160,000 clones, 96% of them seen only once. The genes are TRBV19 and TRBJ1-6; D not resolved. The sample taken for sequencing was blood. This TCR was recovered from a woman aged 25 to 39 in good health. The CDR3 loop reads CASSRNHWSYNSPLHF. CDR3 DNA sequence: TGTGCCAGTAGTAGGAACCACTGGTCCTATAATTCACCCCTCCACTTT.